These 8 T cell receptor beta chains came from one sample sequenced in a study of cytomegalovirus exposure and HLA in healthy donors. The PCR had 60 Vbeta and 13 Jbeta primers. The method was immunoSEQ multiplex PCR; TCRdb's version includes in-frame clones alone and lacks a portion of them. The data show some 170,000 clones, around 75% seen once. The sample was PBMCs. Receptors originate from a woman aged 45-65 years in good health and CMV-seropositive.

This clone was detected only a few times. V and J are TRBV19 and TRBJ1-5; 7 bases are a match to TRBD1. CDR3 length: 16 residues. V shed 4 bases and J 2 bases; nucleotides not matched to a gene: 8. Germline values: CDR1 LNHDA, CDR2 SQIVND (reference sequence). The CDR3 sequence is CASSRTTGLRNQPQHF. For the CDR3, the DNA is TGTGCCAGTAGTAGAACGACAGGGTTGCGCAATCAGCCCCAGCATTTT. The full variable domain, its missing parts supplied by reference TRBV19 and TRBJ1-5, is DGGITQSPKYLFRKEGQNVTLSCEQNLNHDAMYWYRQDPGQGLRLIYYSQIVNDFQKGDIAEGYSVSREKKESFPLTVTSAQKNPTAFYLCASSRTTGLRNQPQHFGDGTRLSIL.

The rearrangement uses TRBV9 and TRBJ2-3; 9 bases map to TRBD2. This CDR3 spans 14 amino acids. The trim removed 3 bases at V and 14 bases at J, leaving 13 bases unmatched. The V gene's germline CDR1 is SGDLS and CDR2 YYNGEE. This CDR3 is CASSAGTSRVRVYF. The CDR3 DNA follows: TGTGCCAGCAGCGCTGGGACTAGCCGCGTACGGGTGTATTTT.

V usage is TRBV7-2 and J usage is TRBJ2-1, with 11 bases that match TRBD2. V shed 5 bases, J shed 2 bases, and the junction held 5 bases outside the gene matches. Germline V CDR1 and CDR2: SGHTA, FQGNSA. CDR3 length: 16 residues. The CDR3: CASSPGLAATYNEQFF. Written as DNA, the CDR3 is TGTGCCAGCAGCCCGGGACTAGCGGCAACCTACAATGAGCAGTTCTTC.

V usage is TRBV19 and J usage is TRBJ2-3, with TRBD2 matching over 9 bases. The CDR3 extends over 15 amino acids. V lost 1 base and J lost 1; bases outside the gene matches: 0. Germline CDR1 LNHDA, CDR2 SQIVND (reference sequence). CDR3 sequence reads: CASSIGTSGTDTQYF. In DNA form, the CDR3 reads TGTGCCAGTAGTATAGGGACTAGCGGCACAGATACGCAGTATTTT.

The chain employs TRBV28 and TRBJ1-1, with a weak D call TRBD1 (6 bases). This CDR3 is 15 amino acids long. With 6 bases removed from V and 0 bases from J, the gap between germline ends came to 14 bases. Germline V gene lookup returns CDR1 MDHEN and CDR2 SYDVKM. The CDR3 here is CASRSTGQLNTEAFF. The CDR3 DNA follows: TGTGCCAGCAGGTCTACGGGACAATTGAACACTGAAGCTTTCTTT.

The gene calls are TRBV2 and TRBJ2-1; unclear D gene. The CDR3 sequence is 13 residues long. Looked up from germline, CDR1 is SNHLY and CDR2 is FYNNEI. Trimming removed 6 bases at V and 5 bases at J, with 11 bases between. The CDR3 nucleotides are TGTGCCAGCAGGTATAAACAAAACAATGAGCAGTTCTTC. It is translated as CASRYKQNNEQFF.

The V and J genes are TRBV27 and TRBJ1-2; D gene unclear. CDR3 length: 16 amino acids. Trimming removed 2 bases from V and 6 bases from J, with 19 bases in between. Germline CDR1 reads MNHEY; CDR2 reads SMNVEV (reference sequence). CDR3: CASSLRDPRDLDGYTF. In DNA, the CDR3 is TGTGCCAGCAGTTTAAGGGATCCCCGGGATTTAGATGGCTACACCTTC.

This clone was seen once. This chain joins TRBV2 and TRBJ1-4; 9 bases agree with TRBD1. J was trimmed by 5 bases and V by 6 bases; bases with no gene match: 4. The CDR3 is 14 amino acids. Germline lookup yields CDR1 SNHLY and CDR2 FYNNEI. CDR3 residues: CASRMGQGNEKLFF. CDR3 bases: TGTGCCAGCAGGATGGGACAGGGAAATGAAAAACTGTTTTTT.